The 14 T cell receptor beta chains below all came from one sample that was sequenced in a study of blood T cell repertoires in COVID-19. Measured with immunoSEQ multiplex PCR; TCRdb has only the in-frame clones, and not every one. The table includes approximately 210,000 clones, roughly 85% detected once. The sample comprised peripheral blood. All receptors derive from a woman in her 70s with active or convalescent COVID-19.

This chain uses TRBV5-1 with TRBJ2-7; the D gene is possibly TRBD1 (6 bases). Trimming removed 3 bases at V and 2 bases at J, with 9 bases between. The CDR3 contains 13 residues. Germline lookup yields CDR1 SGHRS and CDR2 YFSETQ. The CDR3 DNA is TGCGCCAGCAGCTCAGGACAGACCTACGAGCAGTACTTC. Protein sequence: CASSSGQTYEQYF.

The J gene is TRBJ2-5, the V gene TRBV19, with D perhaps TRBD1 (7 bases). V lost 4 bases, J lost 5 bases, and 17 bases lay in between. The CDR3 runs 15 residues. Germline V CDR1 and CDR2: LNHDA, SQIVND (reference sequence). In DNA form, the CDR3 reads TGTGCCAGTAGTACAGACAGGGCGAGCGGGGAGACCCAGTACTTC. Its translation is CASSTDRASGETQYF.

The chain links TRBV6-1 to TRBJ2-3; 9 positions match TRBD2. The V and J ends lost 0 bases and 0 bases, in that order; junction bases with no gene match: 10. The CDR3 covers 19 residues. From germline, CDR1 is MNHNS and CDR2 SASEGT. The CDR3 DNA is TGTGCCAGCAGTGAAGCGGTGCGGGAGGGCCCGGGTAGCACAGATACGCAGTATTTT. Translation gives CASSEAVREGPGSTDTQYF.

Here the CDR3 DNA reads TGTGCCAGCAGCCTTAATCGGGACAGTGAAGCTTTCTTT. This sequence encodes CASSLNRDSEAFF. The chain joins TRBV3-1 (or the pseudogene TRBV3-2) to TRBJ1-1; 7 nucleotides align to TRBD1. Germline CDR1 is LGHDT and CDR2 is YNNKEL (reference sequence). The V segment lost 4 bases and the J segment 7 bases; nucleotides outside the gene matches: 6. The CDR3 runs 13 residues.

This chain links TRBV5-4 with TRBJ2-1; 13 bases align to TRBD2. The germline V gene has CDR1 SGHNT and CDR2 YYREEE (reference sequence). V trimming: 4 bases; J trimming: 0 bases; junction bases outside the gene matches: 13. The CDR3 consists of 20 residues. The CDR3 DNA follows: TGTGCCAGCAGCCCAGTTGCGGGACTAGCGGGGAAGATCTCCTACAATGAGCAGTTCTTC. It encodes CASSPVAGLAGKISYNEQFF.

This chain uses TRBV30 with TRBJ2-1; D is uncertain. The germline gives CDR1 GTSNPN, CDR2 SVGIG (reference sequence). The CDR3 covers 12 residues. With 0 bases removed from V and 9 bases from J, the gap between germline ends came to 9 bases. CDR3 sequence (DNA): TGTGCCTGGAGTGTAACGTCGAGTGAGCAGTTCTTC. As protein: CAWSVTSSEQFF. The whole variable domain, filled in from reference TRBV30 and TRBJ2-1, reads SQTIHQWPATLVQPVGSPLSLECTVEGTSNPNLYWYRQAAGRGLQLLFYSVGIGQISSEVPQNLSASRPQDRQFILSSKKLLLSDSGFYLCAWSVTSSEQFFGPGTRLTVL.

This clone showed up just once. The V gene is TRBV19, the J gene TRBJ1-1; no firm D call. This CDR3 is built from 13 residues. Germline assignment: CDR1 LNHDA and CDR2 SQIVND (reference sequence). V was clipped by 3 bases and J by 5 bases, with 10 bases between them. CDR3 sequence reads: CASSMEGWTEAFF. The CDR3 nucleotides are TGTGCCAGTAGTATGGAGGGTTGGACTGAAGCTTTCTTT.

The CDR3 sequence: CASSLDTGGRETQYF. DNA of the CDR3: TGTGCCAGCAGTCTAGACACAGGGGGCCGGGAGACCCAGTACTTC. This chain uses TRBV27 with TRBJ2-5; 9 bases match TRBD1. Germline V lookup: CDR1 MNHEY, CDR2 SMNVEV (reference sequence). V trimming: 5 bases; J trimming: 5 bases; junction bases outside the gene matches: 9. CDR3 length: 15 amino acids.

The chain links TRBV4-1 to TRBJ2-1, with 10 bases identical to TRBD2. The junction had 12 bases not matched to a gene; V was cut back by 3 bases and J by 7 bases. The CDR3 spans 17 residues. Germline V gene data show CDR1 as MGHRA and CDR2 as YSYEKL. The CDR3 nucleotides are TGCGCCAGCAGCCACCTCCTGGGGAGCGGGGGGGCAAATGAGCAGTTCTTC. Residues: CASSHLLGSGGANEQFF.

The chain combines TRBV6-1 with TRBJ2-3; 7 bases are shared with TRBD1. The junction had 4 bases not matched to a gene; V was cut back by 2 bases and J by 2 bases. The CDR3 totals 15 residues. Germline V gene data show CDR1 as MNHNS and CDR2 as SASEGT. CDR3 loop: CASSELGTATDTQYF. The CDR3 DNA reads TGTGCCAGCAGTGAATTGGGGACAGCCACAGATACGCAGTATTTT.

The V gene is TRBV27, the J gene TRBJ1-4; D ambiguous. Germline-derived CDR1 and CDR2 are MNHEY and SMNVEV (reference sequence). This CDR3 is built from 15 residues. V lost 6 bases, J lost 10 bases, and 21 bases lay in between. In nucleotides, the CDR3 is TGTGCCAGCAGCCCTCCCTCCGCCCCCCACGGAAAACTGTTTTTT. This translates into CASSPPSAPHGKLFF.

This chain links TRBV28 with TRBJ2-7, with 7 bases identical to TRBD1. The CDR3 contains 14 residues. V was clipped by 2 bases and J by 6 bases; unmatched bases: 7. Germline V lookup: CDR1 MDHEN, CDR2 SYDVKM. The CDR3 is CASSLGLGGLEQYF. The DNA for the CDR3 is TGTGCCAGCAGTTTAGGGCTAGGGGGCCTCGAGCAGTACTTC.

The CDR3 sequence is CASSLPREYEQYF. The CDR3 coding sequence is TGCGCCAGCAGCTTACCGCGGGAATACGAGCAGTACTTC. This chain uses TRBV5-1 with TRBJ2-7; perhaps TRBD2 as D (6 bases). The CDR3 has 13 residues. Germline-derived CDR1 and CDR2 are SGHRS and YFSETQ. V lost 2 bases to trimming and J lost 4 bases, with 10 bases between them.

The V call is TRBV5-1, the J call TRBJ2-5, with unresolved D. V was pared by 1 base and J by 1 base, with 8 bases between. CDR1 and CDR2 from the germline V gene are SGHRS and YFSETQ. This CDR3 spans 14 amino acids. For the CDR3, the DNA is TGCGCCAGCAGCTTGTTGCAGGCCCAAGAGACCCAGTACTTC. It specifies CASSLLQAQETQYF.